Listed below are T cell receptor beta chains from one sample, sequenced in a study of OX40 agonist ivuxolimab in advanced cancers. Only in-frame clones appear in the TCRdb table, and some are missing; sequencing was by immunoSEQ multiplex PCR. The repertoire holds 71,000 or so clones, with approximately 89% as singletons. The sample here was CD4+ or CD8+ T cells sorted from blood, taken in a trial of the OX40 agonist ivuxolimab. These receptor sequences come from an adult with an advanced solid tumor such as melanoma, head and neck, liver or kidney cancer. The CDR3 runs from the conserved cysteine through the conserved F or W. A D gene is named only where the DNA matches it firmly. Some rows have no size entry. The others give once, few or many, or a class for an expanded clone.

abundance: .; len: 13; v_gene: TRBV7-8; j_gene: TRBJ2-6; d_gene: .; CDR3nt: TGTGCCAGCGAGGCTGCGGGGGCCAACGTCCTGACTTTC; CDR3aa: CASEAAGANVLTF
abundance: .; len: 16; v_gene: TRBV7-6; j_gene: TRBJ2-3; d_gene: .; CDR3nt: TGTGCCAGCAGCTCCCATCCTCCCAGTGGGGCAGATACGCAGTATTTT; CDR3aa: CASSSHPPSGADTQYF
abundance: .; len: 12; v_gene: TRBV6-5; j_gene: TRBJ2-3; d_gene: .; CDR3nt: TGTGCCAGCAGCCCCCGAACAGATACGCAGTATTTT; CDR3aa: CASSPRTDTQYF
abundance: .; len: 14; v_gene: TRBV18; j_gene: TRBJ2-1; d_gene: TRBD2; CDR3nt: TGTGCCAGCTCCCCGAGCGGGATCTACAATGAGCAGTTCTTC; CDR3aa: CASSPSGIYNEQFF
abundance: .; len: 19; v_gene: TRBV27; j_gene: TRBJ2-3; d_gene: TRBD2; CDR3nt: TGTGCCAGCAGGATCCTACTAGCGGGGGGGCTTACTAGCACAGATACGCAGTATTTT; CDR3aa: CASRILLAGGLTSTDTQYF
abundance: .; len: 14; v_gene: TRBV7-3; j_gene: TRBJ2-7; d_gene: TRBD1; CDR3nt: TGTGCCAGCAGCTTTCGGGACAGCTCCTACGAGCAGTACTTC; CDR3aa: CASSFRDSSYEQYF
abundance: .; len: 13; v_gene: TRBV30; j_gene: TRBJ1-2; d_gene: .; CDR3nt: TGTGCCTGGAGCGAGGGGGGAGACTATGGCTACACCTTC; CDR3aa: CAWSEGGDYGYTF
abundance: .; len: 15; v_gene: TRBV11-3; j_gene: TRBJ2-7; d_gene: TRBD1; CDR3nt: TGTGCCAGCAGCCCAGACAGGGGTTCGGAATACGAGCAGTACTTC; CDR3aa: CASSPDRGSEYEQYF
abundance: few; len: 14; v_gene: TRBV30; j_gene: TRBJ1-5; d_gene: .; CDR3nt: TGTGCCTGGAGTGCCGGTTATAGCAATCAGCCCCAGCATTTT; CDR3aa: CAWSAGYSNQPQHF
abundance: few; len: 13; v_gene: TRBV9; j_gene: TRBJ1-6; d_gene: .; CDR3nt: TGTGCCAGTAGAAGGGACCCCCAAACACCCCTCCACTTT; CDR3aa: CASRRDPQTPLHF
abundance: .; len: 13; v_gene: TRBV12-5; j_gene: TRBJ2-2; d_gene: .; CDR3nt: TGTGCTAGTGCCTCTCCCGGGGGCGGGGAGCTGTTTTTT; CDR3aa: CASASPGGGELFF
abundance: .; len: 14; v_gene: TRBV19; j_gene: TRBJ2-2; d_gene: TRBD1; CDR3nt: TGTGCCAGTACTCAGGACAGGAGGACCGGGGAGCTGTTTTTT; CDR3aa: CASTQDRRTGELFF
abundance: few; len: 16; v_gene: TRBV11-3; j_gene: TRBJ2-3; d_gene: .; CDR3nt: TGTGCCAGCAGCTTATCGTGGGGGGATCCAACAGATACGCAGTATTTT; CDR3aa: CASSLSWGDPTDTQYF
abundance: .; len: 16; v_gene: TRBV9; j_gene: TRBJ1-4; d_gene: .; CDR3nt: TGTGCCAGCAGCGACCGGGGGCGACAGCTTCCTGAAAAACTGTTTTTT; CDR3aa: CASSDRGRQLPEKLFF
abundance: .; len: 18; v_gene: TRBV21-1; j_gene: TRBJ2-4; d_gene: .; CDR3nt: TGTGCCAGCAGCAAAAGGCCCCCTAGGGGGACAGGGGAAAACATTCAGTACTTC; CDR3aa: CASSKRPPRGTGENIQYF
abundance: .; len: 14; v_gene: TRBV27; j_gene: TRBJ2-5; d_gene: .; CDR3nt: TGTGCCAGCAGGCCAAGGGGGGCTGGGGAGACCCAGTACTTC; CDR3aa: CASRPRGAGETQYF
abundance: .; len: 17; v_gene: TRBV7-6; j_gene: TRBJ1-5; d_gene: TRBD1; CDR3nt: TGTGCCAGCAGCCTTCTTTTAGGGGACAGGGCGAGTCAGCCCCAGCATTTT; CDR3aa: CASSLLLGDRASQPQHF
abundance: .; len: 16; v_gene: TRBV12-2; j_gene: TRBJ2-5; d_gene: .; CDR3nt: TGTGCAAGTCGCTCCACATTCGATGGGTTCGTGGAGACCCAGTACTTC; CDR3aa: CASRSTFDGFVETQYF
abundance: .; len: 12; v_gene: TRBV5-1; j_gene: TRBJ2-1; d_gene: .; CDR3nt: TGCGCCAGCGGAAGACAAGACAATGAGCAGTTCTTC; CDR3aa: CASGRQDNEQFF
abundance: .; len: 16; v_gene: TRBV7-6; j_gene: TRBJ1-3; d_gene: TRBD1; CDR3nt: TGTGCCAGCAGCCCGGGACAGGCGAGCTCTGGAAACACCATATATTTT; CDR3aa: CASSPGQASSGNTIYF
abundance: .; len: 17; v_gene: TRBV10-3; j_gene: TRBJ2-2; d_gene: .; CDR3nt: TGTGCCATCAGTGAAACCACCTGGGGACAGAACACCGGGGAGCTGTTTTTT; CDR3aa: CAISETTWGQNTGELFF
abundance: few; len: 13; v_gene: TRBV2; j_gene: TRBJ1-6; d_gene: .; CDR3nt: TGTGCCAGCAGGGACGGGCGTAATTCACCCCTCCACTTT; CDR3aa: CASRDGRNSPLHF
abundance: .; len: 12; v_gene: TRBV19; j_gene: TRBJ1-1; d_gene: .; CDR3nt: TGTGCCAGTAGTACCCGGGGAGCGTCAGCTTTCTTT; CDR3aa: CASSTRGASAFF
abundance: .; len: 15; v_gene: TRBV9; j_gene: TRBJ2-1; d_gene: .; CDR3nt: TGTGCCAGCAGCGTAGTGGGGGACTCCTACAATGAGCAGTTCTTC; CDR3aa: CASSVVGDSYNEQFF
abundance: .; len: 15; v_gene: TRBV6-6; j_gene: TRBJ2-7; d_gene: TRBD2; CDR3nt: TGTGCCAGCAATCCATCGGGACTAGCTACGCACGAGCAGTACTTC; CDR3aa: CASNPSGLATHEQYF
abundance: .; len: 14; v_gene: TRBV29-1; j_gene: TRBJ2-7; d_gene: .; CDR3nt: TGCAGCGCGGGGACGGCGGGCCCTTCGTTTGGGCAGTACTTC; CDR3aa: CSAGTAGPSFGQYF
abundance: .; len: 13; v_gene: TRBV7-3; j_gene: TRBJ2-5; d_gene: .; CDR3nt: TGTGCCAGCAGCCGAGAAGTCCAAGAGACCCAGTACTTC; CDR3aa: CASSREVQETQYF
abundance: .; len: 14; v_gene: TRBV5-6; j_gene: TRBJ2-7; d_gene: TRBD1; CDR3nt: TGTGCCAGCAGCTTGGTGGACAGGCCCTACGAGCAGTACTTC; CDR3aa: CASSLVDRPYEQYF
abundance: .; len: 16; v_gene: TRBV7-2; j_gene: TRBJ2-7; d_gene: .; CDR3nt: TGTGCCAGCAGCTTAGTAGGTTGGGAGTTTTCCTACGAGCAGTACTTC; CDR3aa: CASSLVGWEFSYEQYF
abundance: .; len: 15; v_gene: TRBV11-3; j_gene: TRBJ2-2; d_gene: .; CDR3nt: TGTGCCAGCAGCCAAGAAGGGGGGAACACCCGGGAGCTGTTTTTT; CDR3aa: CASSQEGGNTRELFF
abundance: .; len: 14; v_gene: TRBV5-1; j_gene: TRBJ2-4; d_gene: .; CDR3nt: TGCGCCAGCAGTTCGCGACCCCAAGGGGGCATTCAGTACTTC; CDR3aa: CASSSRPQGGIQYF
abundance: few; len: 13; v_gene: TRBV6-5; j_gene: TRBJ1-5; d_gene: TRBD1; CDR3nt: TGTGCCAGCAGTCCAACGACAGGGCAGCCCCAGCATTTT; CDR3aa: CASSPTTGQPQHF
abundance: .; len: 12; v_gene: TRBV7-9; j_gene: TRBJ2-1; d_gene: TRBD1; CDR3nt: TGTGCCAGCAGCACGCAGGGGGTTGAGCAGTTCTTC; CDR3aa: CASSTQGVEQFF
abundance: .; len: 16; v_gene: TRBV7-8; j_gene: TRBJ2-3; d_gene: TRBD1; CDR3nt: TGTGCCAGCAGCGCCCCCGGGACAGGGATCGCAGATACGCAGTATTTT; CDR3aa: CASSAPGTGIADTQYF
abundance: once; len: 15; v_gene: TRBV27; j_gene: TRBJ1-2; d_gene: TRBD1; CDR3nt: TGTGCCAGCAGTTTATTTTCAGGGGGCGTCGATGGCTACACCTTC; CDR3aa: CASSLFSGGVDGYTF
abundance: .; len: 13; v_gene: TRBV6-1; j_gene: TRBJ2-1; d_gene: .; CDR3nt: TGTAAGTCAGTAGCGTCTTTCTACAATGAGCAGTTCTTC; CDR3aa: CKSVASFYNEQFF
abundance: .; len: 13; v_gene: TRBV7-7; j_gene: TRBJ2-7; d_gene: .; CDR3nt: TGTGCTAGCAGCCCGGTCGGCTCCTACGAGCAGTACTTC; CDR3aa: CASSPVGSYEQYF
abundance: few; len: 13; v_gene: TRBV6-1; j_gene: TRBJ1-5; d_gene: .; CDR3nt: TGTGCCAGCAGTGAACAGGTCAATCAGCCCCAGCATTTT; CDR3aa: CASSEQVNQPQHF
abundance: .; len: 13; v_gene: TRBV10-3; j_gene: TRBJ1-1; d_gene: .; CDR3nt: TGTGCCATCACAACAGGAGGGAACACTGAAGCTTTCTTT; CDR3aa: CAITTGGNTEAFF
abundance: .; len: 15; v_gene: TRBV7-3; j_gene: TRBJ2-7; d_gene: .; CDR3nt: TGTGCCAGCAGCTGGGGGGCCTCCGTATCCTACGAGCAGTACTTC; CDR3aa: CASSWGASVSYEQYF
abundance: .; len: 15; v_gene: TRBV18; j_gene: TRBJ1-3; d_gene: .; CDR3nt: TGTGCCAGCTCATCAGGGATAGGCTCTGGAAACACCATATATTTT; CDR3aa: CASSSGIGSGNTIYF
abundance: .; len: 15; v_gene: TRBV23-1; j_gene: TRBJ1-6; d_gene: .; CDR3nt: TGCGCCAGCAGTCAATCTTCAATATATAATTCACCCCTCCACTTT; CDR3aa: CASSQSSIYNSPLHF
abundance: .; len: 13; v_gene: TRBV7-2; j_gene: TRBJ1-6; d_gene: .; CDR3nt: TGTGCCAGCAGCTCCCAAGGGGGATCACCCCTCCACTTT; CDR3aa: CASSSQGGSPLHF
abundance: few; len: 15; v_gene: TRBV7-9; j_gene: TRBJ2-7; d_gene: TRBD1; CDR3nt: TGTGCCAGCAGCCACGTGGGACAGGGGTCCTACGAGCAGTACTTC; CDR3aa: CASSHVGQGSYEQYF
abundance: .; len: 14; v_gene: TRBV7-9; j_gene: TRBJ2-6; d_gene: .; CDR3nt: TGTGCCAGCAGCTTAGCCAGGGCCCCCAACGTCCTGACTTTC; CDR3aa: CASSLARAPNVLTF
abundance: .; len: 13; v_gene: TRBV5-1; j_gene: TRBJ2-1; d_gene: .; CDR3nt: TGCGCCAGCAGCTTGGGGTGGACTCGCGGTCTCTTCTTC; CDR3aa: CASSLGWTRGLFF
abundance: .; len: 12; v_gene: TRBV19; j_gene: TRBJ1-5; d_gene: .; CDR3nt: TGTGCCACCCAGACCGAAAATCAGCCCCAGCATTTT; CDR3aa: CATQTENQPQHF
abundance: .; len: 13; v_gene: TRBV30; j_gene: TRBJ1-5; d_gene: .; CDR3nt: TGTGCCTGGAGTGGGGGCAAGGATCAGCCCCAGCATTTT; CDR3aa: CAWSGGKDQPQHF
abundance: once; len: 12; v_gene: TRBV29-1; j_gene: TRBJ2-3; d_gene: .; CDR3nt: TGCAGCGATTTAAGTAGGACCAATACGCAGTATTTT; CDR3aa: CSDLSRTNTQYF
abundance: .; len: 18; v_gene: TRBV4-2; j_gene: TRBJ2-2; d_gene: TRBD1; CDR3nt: TGTGCCAGCAGCCAAGATCAGGGGGCGGCCCCTAACACCGGGGAGCTGTTTTTT; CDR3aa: CASSQDQGAAPNTGELFF
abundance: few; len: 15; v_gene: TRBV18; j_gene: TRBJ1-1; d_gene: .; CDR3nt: TGTGCCAGCTCACCACCTTTATCGGTGAACACTGAAGCTTTCTTT; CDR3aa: CASSPPLSVNTEAFF
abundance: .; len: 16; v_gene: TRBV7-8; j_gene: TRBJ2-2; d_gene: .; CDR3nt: TGTGCCAGCAGCTTAGCGGCGGGCTCGAACACCGGGGAGCTGTTTTTT; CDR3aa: CASSLAAGSNTGELFF
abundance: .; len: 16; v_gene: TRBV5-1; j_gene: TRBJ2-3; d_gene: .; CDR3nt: TGCGCCAGCAGCTTGGATGGGACTGCCCTCACAGATACGCAGTATTTT; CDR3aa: CASSLDGTALTDTQYF
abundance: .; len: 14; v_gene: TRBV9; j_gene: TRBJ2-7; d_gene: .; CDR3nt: TGTGCCAGCAGCGTACGGCAGGGATCCTACGAGCAGTACTTC; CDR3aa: CASSVRQGSYEQYF
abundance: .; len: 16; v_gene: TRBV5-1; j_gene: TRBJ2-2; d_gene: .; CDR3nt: TGCGCCAGCAGCTCGCACGGAGATTCGAACACCGGGGAGCTGTTTTTT; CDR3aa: CASSSHGDSNTGELFF
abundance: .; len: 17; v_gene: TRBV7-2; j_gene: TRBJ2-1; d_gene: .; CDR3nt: TGTGCCAGCAGCCCCAGGGGAGCGGGTTCCACCTACAATGAGCAGTTCTTC; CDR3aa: CASSPRGAGSTYNEQFF